One T cell receptor (beta chain) is described in this entry. Its antigen is not yet known. No much larger clonotype is one base removed from it; base qualities were not supplied. Reading from cysteine to phenylalanine, the CDR3 counts 15 amino acids. Of the read, only the CDR3 DNA is kept; its 45 bases are in frame from base 1. V drops 6 bases and J drops 7 bases, leaving 19 bases in between. CDR1 and CDR2 are read off the germline V gene as SNHLY and FYNNEI. This specimen belongs to a study of CD8 T cells in Susac syndrome (dated by TCRdb to between 2018 and 2020). A note on the overall study: Repertoire sequencing was used to test whether CD8+ T cell activation and differentiation in Susac syndrome was antigen driven. CD8+ T cell repertoire clonality was compared between approximately 12 healthy donors, some 14 Susac syndrome patients and roughly 15 multiple sclerosis patients.

Study-wide findings and limitations: The number of individuals in the TCR sequencing and HLA analysis was acknowledged as relatively small.

High-throughput TCR beta sequencing profiled peripheral blood CD8+ and CD4+ T cells from healthy donors, Susac syndrome patients and multiple sclerosis patients. Treatment-naive patients with stable or active relapsing-remitting disease fulfilling revised McDonald criteria were used as multiple sclerosis controls. CD8+ TEMRA cells were enriched by FACS, while bulk CD8+ and CD4+ T cells were purified by magnetic negative isolation. Blood was drawn into EDTA tubes, processed within 24 hours, and PBMCs were isolated by density gradient centrifugation. PBMCs destined for TCR sequencing were cryopreserved in liquid nitrogen and later thawed in a 37 °C water bath. The sorted or isolated CD4+, CD8+ and CD8+ TEMRA cells had a purity of 90% or higher. RNA was extracted using the RNeasy kit, and about 0.5 to 1 ug of the RNA was reverse transcribed with random hexamers. The immunoSEQ multiplex PCR assay, covering 54 Vbeta and 13 Jbeta segments, was used to amplify TCR beta CDR3 regions. PCR amplification bias was corrected by using a synthetic template baseline for primer optimization and computational correction. Turning to the authors' computational methods: Only productive sequences were kept, with reads annotated to V, D and J genes according to IMGT and analyzed in immunoSEQ Analyzer. Clonality was calculated as one minus the Shannon entropy normalized by log2 of the number of productive unique sequences. For each patient and control, public and private clones were evaluated among the 100 most prevalent clones. Clones were defined as Susac-specific if absent from the healthy and MS cohorts, from 900 to 1,300 published viral clones and from other ImmuneACCESS disease sequences. Clones were called with MiXCR by TCRdb after fastp trimmed the public reads at Q25, and only in-frame beta chains were retained. CDR3 protein sequences are deduplicated, and each keeps its most common genes and DNA. TCRdb, not the authors, supplied the V and J calls. Present in this sample are about 300,000 distinct CDR3 sequences, around nine tenths of which were seen just once. Clones ranked in the top ten supply about 0.17% of the sample.

What was sequenced was CD8+ T cells from PBMCs. The V and J segments used are TRBV2 and TRBJ2-1; D gene: possibly TRBD1, on 5 matching bases. This TCR was sampled from a human donor with multiple sclerosis. CDR3 region: CASRPGFGGANEQFF. The sequenced DNA: TGTGCCAGCAGGCCGGGTTTTGGTGGGGCAAATGAGCAGTTCTTC.